This T cell receptor (beta chain) was recovered during a study of prognosis after radiotherapy for stage I lung cancer. Study background: Patients received stereotactic body radiotherapy alone, with no concurrent therapy.

Using two-round multiplex PCR, the authors amplified TCR beta CDR3 from genomic DNA. First-round PCR employed TRBV- and TRBJ-specific primers for each gene. TCRdb analysed the multiplex PCR reads with MiXCR anew, one entry per CDR3 protein. The sample holds 20,000 to 25,000 distinct CDR3 sequences, 40% seen once. Germline values: CDR1 MNHNS, CDR2 SASEGT. This CDR3 region has 15 residues. The junction had 12 bases not matched to a gene; V was cut back by 9 bases and J by 6 bases. This clonotype was obtained from a donor older than 45 with non-small cell lung cancer. The specimen was PBMCs, collected before or after stereotactic body radiation therapy (not recorded which). The chain has TRBV6-1 and TRBJ2-2; 8 bases fit TRBD2. CDR3 loop: CARGRAGVKAGELFF. The CDR3, as DNA: TGTGCCAGAGGGAGAGCGGGAGTGAAAGCCGGGGAGCTGTTTTTT.